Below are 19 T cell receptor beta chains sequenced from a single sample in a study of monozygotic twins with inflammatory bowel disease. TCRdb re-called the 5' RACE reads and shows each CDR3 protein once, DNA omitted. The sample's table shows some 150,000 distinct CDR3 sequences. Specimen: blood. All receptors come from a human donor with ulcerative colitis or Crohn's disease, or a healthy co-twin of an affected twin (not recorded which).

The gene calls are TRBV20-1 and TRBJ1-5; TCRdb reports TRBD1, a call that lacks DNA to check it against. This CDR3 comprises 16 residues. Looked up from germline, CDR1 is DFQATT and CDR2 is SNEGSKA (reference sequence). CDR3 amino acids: CSAASRQGFGSQPQHF.

The CDR3 sequence: CASSRPPGYKYEQYF. V gene TRBV11-2 combines with J gene TRBJ2-7; the TCRdb call, TRBD1, lacks DNA for checking. Germline CDR1 reads SGHAT; CDR2 reads FQNNGV. This CDR3 is 15 amino acids long.

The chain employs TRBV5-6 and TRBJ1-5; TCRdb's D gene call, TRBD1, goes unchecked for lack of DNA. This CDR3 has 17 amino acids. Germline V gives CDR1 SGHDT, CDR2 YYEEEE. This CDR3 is CASSLRGTPLCNQPQHF.

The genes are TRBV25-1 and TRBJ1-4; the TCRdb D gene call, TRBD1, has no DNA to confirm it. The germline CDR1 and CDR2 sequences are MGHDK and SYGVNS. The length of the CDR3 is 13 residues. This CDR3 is CASRGQGGEKLFF. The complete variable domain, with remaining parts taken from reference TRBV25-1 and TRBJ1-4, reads EADIYQTPRYLVIGTGKKITLECSQTMGHDKMYWYQQDPGMELHLIHYSYGVNSTEKGDLSSESTVSRIRTEHFPLTLESARPSHTSQYLCASRGQGGEKLFFGSGTQLSVL.

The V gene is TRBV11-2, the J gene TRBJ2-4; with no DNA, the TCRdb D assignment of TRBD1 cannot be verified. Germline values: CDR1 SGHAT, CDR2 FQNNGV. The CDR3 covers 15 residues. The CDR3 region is CASSLEGGRENMQYF. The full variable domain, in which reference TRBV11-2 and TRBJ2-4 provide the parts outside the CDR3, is EAGVAQSPRYKIIEKRQSVAFWCNPISGHATLYWYQQILGQGPKLLIQFQNNGVVDDSQLPKDRFSAERLKGVDSTLKIQPAKLEDSAVYLCASSLEGGRENMQYFGAGTRLSVL.

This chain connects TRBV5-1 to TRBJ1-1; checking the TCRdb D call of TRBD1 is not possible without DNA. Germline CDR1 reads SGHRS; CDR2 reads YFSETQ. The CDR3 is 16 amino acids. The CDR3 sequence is CASSFRTGLMNTEAFF.

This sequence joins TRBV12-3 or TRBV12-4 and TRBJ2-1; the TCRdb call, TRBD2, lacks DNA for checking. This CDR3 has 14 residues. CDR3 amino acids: CASSFRALVHEQFF.

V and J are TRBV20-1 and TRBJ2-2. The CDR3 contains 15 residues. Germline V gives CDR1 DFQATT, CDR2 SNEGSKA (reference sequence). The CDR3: CSASRTETGTGELFF.

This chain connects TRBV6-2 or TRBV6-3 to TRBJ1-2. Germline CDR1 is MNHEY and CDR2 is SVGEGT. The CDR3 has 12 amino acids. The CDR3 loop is CASSLANYGYTF.

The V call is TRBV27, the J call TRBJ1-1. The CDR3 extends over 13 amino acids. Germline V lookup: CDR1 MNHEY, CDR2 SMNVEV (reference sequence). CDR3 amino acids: CASSLTENTEAFF.

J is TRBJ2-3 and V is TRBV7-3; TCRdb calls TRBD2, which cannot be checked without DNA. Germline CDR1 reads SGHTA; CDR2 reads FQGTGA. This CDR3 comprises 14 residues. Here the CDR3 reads CASSLRQSGDTQYF.

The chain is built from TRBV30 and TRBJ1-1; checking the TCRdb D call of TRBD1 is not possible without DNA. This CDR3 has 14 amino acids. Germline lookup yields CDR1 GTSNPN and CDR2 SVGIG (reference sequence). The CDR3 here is CAWSVLGAVTEAFF.

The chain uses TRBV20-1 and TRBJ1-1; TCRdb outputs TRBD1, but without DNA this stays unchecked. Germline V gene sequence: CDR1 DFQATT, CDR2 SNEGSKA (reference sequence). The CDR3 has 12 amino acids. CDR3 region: CSLTGIGTEAFF.

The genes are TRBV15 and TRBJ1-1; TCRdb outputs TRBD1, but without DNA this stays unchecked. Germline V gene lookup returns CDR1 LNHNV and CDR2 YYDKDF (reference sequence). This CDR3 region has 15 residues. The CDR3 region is CATSLTRTGRTEAFF.

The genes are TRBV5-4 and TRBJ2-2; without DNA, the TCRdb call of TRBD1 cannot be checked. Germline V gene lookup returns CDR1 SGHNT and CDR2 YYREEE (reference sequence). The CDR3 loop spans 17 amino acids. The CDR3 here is CASSWSPDLANTGELFF.

The CDR3 spells CASSEPGTSGYGYTF. This chain links TRBV2 with TRBJ1-2. Germline loops: CDR1 SNHLY, CDR2 FYNNEI. This CDR3 is built from 15 residues.

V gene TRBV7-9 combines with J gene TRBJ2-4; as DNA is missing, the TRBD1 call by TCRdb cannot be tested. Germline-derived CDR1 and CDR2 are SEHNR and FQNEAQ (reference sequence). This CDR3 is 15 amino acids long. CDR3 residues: CASSSTGVDRSIQYF.

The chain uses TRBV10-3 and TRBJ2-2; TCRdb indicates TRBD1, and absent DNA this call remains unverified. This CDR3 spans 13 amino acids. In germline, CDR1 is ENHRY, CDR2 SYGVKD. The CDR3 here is CAISLTGPGELFF.

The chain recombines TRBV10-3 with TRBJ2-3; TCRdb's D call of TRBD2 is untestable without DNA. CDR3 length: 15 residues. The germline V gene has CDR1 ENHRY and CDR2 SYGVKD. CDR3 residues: CAISRAGEEADTQYF.